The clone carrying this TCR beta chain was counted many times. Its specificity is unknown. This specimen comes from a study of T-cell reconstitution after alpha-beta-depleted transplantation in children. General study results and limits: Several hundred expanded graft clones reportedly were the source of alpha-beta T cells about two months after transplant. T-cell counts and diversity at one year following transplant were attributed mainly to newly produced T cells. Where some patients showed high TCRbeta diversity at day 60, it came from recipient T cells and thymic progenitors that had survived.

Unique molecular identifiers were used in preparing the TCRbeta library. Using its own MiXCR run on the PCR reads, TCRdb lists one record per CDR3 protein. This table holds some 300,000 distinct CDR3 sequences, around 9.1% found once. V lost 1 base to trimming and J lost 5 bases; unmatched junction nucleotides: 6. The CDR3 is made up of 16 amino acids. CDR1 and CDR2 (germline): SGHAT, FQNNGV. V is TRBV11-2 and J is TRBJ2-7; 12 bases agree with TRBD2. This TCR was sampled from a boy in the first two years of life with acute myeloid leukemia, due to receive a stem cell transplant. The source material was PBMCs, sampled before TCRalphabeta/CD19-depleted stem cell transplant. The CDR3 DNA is TGTGCCAGCAGCTTAGGGACTAGCGGGATATTTAACGAGCAGTACTTC. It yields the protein CASSLGTSGIFNEQYF.